This TCR beta chain was observed in a study of blood T cell repertoires in COVID-19. Turning to the study itself: From T cells, B-cell-depleted T cells, or PBMCs came the material, which was cDNA or gDNA.

As processed by the authors: Nucleated cell counts were estimated from reference gene primer amplification. TCRdb's table, derived via immunoSEQ multiplex PCR, lists solely in-frame clones and lacks some. V and J calls and clone size follow that table, whereas D and trimming were derived from the DNA. The sample includes 300,000 or so clones, about 85% of them seen just once. Participants were placed into cohorts based on the clinical history they reported. Donors in Cohort 3 who had recovered were those with two negative PCRs, healthcare professional clearance, or resolution of their symptoms. This clonotype originated in a woman in her twenties or thirties who had recovered from COVID-19. Sequencing used PBMCs or T cells enriched from blood (not recorded which).

The CDR3 loop is CASSANRGTTLNTQYF. The DNA of the CDR3 is TGTGCCAGCAGCGCAAACAGGGGGACCACTTTGAATACGCAGTATTTT. The rearrangement joins TRBV5-6 to TRBJ2-3, with 8 bases aligning to TRBD1. The J segment lost 7 bases and the V segment lost 4 bases, leaving 14 bases of the junction unmatched. The CDR3 length is 16 residues. Germline lookup yields CDR1 SGHDT and CDR2 YYEEEE. The whole variable domain, remainder taken from reference TRBV5-6 and TRBJ2-3, is DAGVTQSPTHLIKTRGQQVTLRCSPKSGHDTVSWYQQALGQGPQFIFQYYEEEERQRGNFPDRFSGHQFPNYSSELNVNALLLGDSALYLCASSANRGTTLNTQYFGPGTRLTVL.